The rows below give T cell receptor beta chains drawn from one sample of a study of CD8 T cells in ankylosing spondylitis. TCRdb ran MiXCR on the 5' RACE reads and lists one entry per CDR3 protein. The data contain roughly 280,000 distinct CDR3 sequences, over 15% of them seen just once; the ten biggest clones take up about 8%. Sequencing used blood, either unsorted or a sorted T cell fraction (not recorded which). The receptors were sampled from a male donor with ankylosing spondylitis or in good health (not recorded which). The CDR3 runs from the conserved cysteine through the conserved F or W. The D gene is left open where the match is weak. The listing skips clone size in some rows; elsewhere it reads once, few, many or a size class.

cdr3_aa,cdr3_nt,cdr3_length,v_call,clone_size,d_call,j_call
CASSSNPGQANTEAFF,TGCGCCAGCAGCTCCAATCCGGGACAGGCGAACACTGAAGCTTTCTTT,16,TRBV5-1,few,TRBD1,TRBJ1-1
CASQETETQNSPLHF,TGCGCCAGCCAAGAGACGGAGACTCAGAATTCACCCCTCCACTTT,15,TRBV5-1,.,.,TRBJ1-6
CASSLEHRAGYNEQFF,TGTGCCAGCAGTTTAGAACACAGGGCAGGCTACAATGAGCAGTTCTTC,16,TRBV28,few,.,TRBJ2-1
CAISEYRLNQPQHF,TGTGCCATCAGTGAATACAGGTTGAATCAGCCCCAGCATTTT,14,TRBV10-3,many,.,TRBJ1-5
CASSREILSGNTIYF,TGTGCCAGCAGCAGAGAGATCCTCTCTGGAAACACCATATATTTT,15,TRBV5-4,.,.,TRBJ1-3
CATTQGALSVGNTEAFF,TGTGCCACCACACAGGGGGCTCTGTCAGTGGGGAACACTGAAGCTTTCTTT,17,TRBV12-3/TRBV12-4,few,TRBD1,TRBJ1-1
CSATRDRRVRSPLHF,TGCAGTGCTACCCGGGACCGCCGCGTTAGGTCACCCCTCCACTTT,15,TRBV20-1,few,.,TRBJ1-6
CASSFSANGGLFF,TGCGCCAGCAGCTTTTCAGCGAACGGGGGGCTGTTTTTT,13,TRBV5-1,.,.,TRBJ2-2
CASSGAGSLMNTEAFF,TGTGCCAGCAGTGGAGCCGGGTCGCTCATGAACACTGAAGCTTTCTTT,16,TRBV6-1,few,.,TRBJ1-1
CSVVPRDLYNEQFF,TGCAGCGTTGTTCCTAGGGATCTCTACAATGAGCAGTTCTTC,14,TRBV29-1,.,.,TRBJ2-1
CATSRAAGGYNEQFF,TGTGCCACCAGCAGAGCCGCCGGGGGGTACAATGAGCAGTTCTTC,15,TRBV15,.,TRBD2,TRBJ2-1
CSARTRTGDIGEKLFF,TGCAGTGCTCGTACGAGGACAGGGGATATCGGTGAAAAACTGTTTTTT,16,TRBV20-1,.,TRBD1,TRBJ1-4
CASSSRTGVGETQYF,TGTGCCAGCAGCTCGAGGACAGGGGTTGGAGAGACCCAGTACTTC,15,TRBV11-2,.,TRBD1,TRBJ2-5
CASSLGTGGYQPQHF,TGCGCCAGCAGCTTGGGGACAGGGGGTTATCAGCCCCAGCATTTT,15,TRBV5-1,few,TRBD1,TRBJ1-5
CAISTRTSGSTDTQYF,TGTGCCATCAGTACGAGGACTAGCGGTAGCACAGATACGCAGTATTTT,16,TRBV10-3,few,TRBD2,TRBJ2-3
CSAGQTNTEAFF,TGCAGCGCAGGACAGACGAACACTGAAGCTTTCTTT,12,TRBV29-1,many,.,TRBJ1-1
CASVDSHTDTQYF,TGTGCTAGCGTCGACAGCCACACAGATACGCAGTATTTT,13,TRBV7-7,.,.,TRBJ2-3
CASSPRGGTSTDTQYF,TGCGCCAGCAGCCCCCGGGGGGGAACTAGCACAGATACGCAGTATTTT,16,TRBV5-1,few,TRBD2,TRBJ2-3
CASTQLLVGNTEAFF,TGTGCCAGCACCCAGCTCCTTGTGGGGAACACTGAAGCTTTCTTT,15,TRBV11-1,.,.,TRBJ1-1
CASSSRGAVDNEQFF,TGTGCCAGCAGTTCGCGGGGGGCAGTTGACAATGAGCAGTTCTTC,15,TRBV12-3/TRBV12-4,.,TRBD2,TRBJ2-1
CASSFRTGGIQETQYF,TGTGCCAGCAGTTTCAGAACGGGGGGCATCCAAGAGACCCAGTACTTC,16,TRBV12-3/TRBV12-4,.,.,TRBJ2-5
CASSMQRGAGTDTQYF,TGTGCCAGTAGTATGCAGCGGGGGGCCGGCACAGATACGCAGTATTTT,16,TRBV19,.,TRBD2,TRBJ2-3
CSAGQGARADTQYF,TGCAGTGCTGGACAGGGGGCGCGAGCAGATACGCAGTATTTT,14,TRBV20-1,few,TRBD1,TRBJ2-3
CASRPQGASYNEQFF,TGCGCCAGCAGGCCACAGGGTGCGTCCTACAATGAGCAGTTCTTC,15,TRBV5-1,few,.,TRBJ2-1
CSVRDPPTGGNTDTQYF,TGCAGTGTAAGAGACCCCCCGACAGGTGGGAACACAGATACGCAGTATTTT,17,TRBV20-1,.,.,TRBJ2-3
CASSLPGGLNTEAFF,TGTGCCAGCAGCCTCCCAGGGGGACTGAACACTGAAGCTTTCTTT,15,TRBV7-3,few,TRBD1,TRBJ1-1
CASSQEGQLAGAYNEQFF,TGCGCCAGCAGCCAAGAAGGGCAACTAGCGGGAGCCTACAATGAGCAGTTCTTC,18,TRBV4-1,.,TRBD2,TRBJ2-1
CSAISGRANTGELFF,TGCAGTGCTATCAGCGGGAGAGCGAACACCGGGGAGCTGTTTTTT,15,TRBV20-1,few,TRBD2,TRBJ2-2
CSVPRREDNEQFF,TGCAGTGTACCCCGGCGGGAGGATAATGAGCAGTTCTTC,13,TRBV20-1,many,TRBD2,TRBJ2-1
CATSRVGDQPQHF,TGTGCCACCAGCAGAGTTGGGGATCAGCCCCAGCATTTT,13,TRBV15,few,.,TRBJ1-5
CASSSGVQRGTDTQYF,TGTGCCAGCAGCTCTGGGGTGCAGCGGGGCACAGATACGCAGTATTTT,16,TRBV11-1,.,.,TRBJ2-3
CASSLGATADTSF,TGCGCCAGCAGCTTGGGGGCTACCGCGGATACGTCTTTT,13,TRBV5-1,.,.,TRBJ2-3
CSARDGQGLRDTQYF,TGCAGTGCTAGAGATGGACAGGGATTGAGAGATACGCAGTATTTT,15,TRBV20-1,once,TRBD1,TRBJ2-3
CSARGTSAFTDTQYF,TGCAGTGCTAGAGGGACTAGCGCCTTCACAGATACGCAGTATTTT,15,TRBV20-1,few,TRBD2,TRBJ2-3
CASSLTENTEAFF,TGTGCCAGCAGCCTGACAGAGAACACTGAAGCTTTCTTT,13,TRBV12-3/TRBV12-4,many,.,TRBJ1-1
CASSEEPGVGRPDTEAFF,TGTGCCAGCAGTGAAGAACCTGGCGTTGGGCGGCCGGACACTGAAGCTTTCTTT,18,TRBV6-1,few,.,TRBJ1-1
CASSLEIGAGNEQFF,TGTGCCAGCAGCTTAGAGATAGGGGCCGGGAATGAGCAGTTCTTC,15,TRBV11-2,.,.,TRBJ2-1
CASSFSGSVNYGYTF,TGTGCCAGCAGTTTCTCGGGCTCCGTTAACTATGGCTACACCTTC,15,TRBV12-3/TRBV12-4,.,.,TRBJ1-2
CASSLRDRGRYGYTF,TGTGCCAGCAGTTTAAGGGACAGGGGGAGATATGGCTACACCTTC,15,TRBV12-3/TRBV12-4,few,TRBD1,TRBJ1-2
CASSSGLESGELFF,TGTGCCAGCAGTTCAGGACTAGAGTCTGGGGAGCTGTTTTTT,14,TRBV12-3/TRBV12-4,.,TRBD2,TRBJ2-2